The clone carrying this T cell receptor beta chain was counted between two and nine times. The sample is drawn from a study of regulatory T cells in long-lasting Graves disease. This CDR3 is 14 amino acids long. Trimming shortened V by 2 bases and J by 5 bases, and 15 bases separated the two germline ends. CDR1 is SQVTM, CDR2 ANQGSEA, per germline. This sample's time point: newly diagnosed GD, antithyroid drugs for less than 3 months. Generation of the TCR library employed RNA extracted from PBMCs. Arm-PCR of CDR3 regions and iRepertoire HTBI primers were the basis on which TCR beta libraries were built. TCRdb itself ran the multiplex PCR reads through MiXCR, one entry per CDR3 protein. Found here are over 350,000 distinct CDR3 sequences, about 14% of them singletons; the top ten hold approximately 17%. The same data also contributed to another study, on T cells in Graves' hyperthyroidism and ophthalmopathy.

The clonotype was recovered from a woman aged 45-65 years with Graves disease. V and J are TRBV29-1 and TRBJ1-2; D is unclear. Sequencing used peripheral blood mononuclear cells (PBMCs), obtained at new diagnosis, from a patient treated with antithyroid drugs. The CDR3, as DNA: TGCAGCGTTGAAAACACCATTTCGGAATATGGCTACACCTTC. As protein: CSVENTISEYGYTF.